This T cell receptor beta chain was sequenced in a study of identical twins. TCRdb reanalysed the 5' RACE reads using MiXCR and keeps one entry per CDR3 protein. The table lists some 1,600,000 distinct CDR3 sequences, about 30% of them singletons. A few counts support this clonotype. What it binds is unknown. The junction and the germline gene differ at one end; a read error may be behind it. Points from the study as a whole: Twins' surplus sharing was weaker for beta out-of-frame sequences.

Looked up from germline, CDR1 is SEHNR and CDR2 is FQNEAQ (reference sequence). CDR3 length: 16 amino acids. The rearrangement links TRBV7-9 to TRBJ1-6, with TRBD1 identical over 7 bases. The receptor's source is a newborn girl in good health. The material sequenced was cord blood. CDR3 loop: CANSSLHQTGYAPLHF. The CDR3 DNA follows: TGTGCCAACAGCTCCCTCCACCAGACAGGGTACGCACCCCTCCACTTT.